This TCR beta chain was documented in a study of post-analysis software for immune sequencing data. Remarks on this clonotype: What it binds is unknown.

Whole-study results and caveats: Five TRBV segments occurring more often in patients than controls included TRBV5-6, TRBV5-1 and TRBV20-1. Patients with multiple sclerosis recorded significantly lower normalized Chao1 diversity than controls, the study found.

This CDR3 region has 14 residues. Trimming left V 0 bases short and J 3 bases short, with 9 bases between. Germline V CDR1 and CDR2: LGHNA, YSLEER. Prepared TCR beta cDNA libraries contained unique molecular identifiers. T cells, about 0.9 to 11 million of them, yielded roughly 0.5 million cDNA molecules. TCRdb recomputed calls from the PCR reads with MiXCR, one row per CDR3 protein. The table has roughly 700,000 distinct CDR3 sequences, roughly 27% seen once. This chain connects TRBV4-3 to TRBJ2-7; TRBD1 or TRBD2 may be the D gene (5 bases each). Sequencing was done on a sample of blood. The source of this sequence is a girl aged 10 to 17 with multiple sclerosis. CDR3 sequence: CASSQDWGYYEQYF. The CDR3, as DNA: TGCGCCAGCAGCCAAGATTGGGGGTACTACGAGCAGTACTTC.